This T cell receptor (beta chain) appears in the sequencing data of a study of regulatory T cells in long-lasting Graves disease. The CDR3 extends over 13 amino acids. CDR1 is MGHRA and CDR2 is YSYEKL in the germline V gene. Trimming pared 0 bases from V and 5 bases from J, leaving 5 bases between. Building of the TCR beta libraries involved iRepertoire HTBI primers and Arm-PCR of CDR3 regions. TCRdb independently ran MiXCR on the multiplex PCR reads; one entry per CDR3 protein. This sample has a few hundred thousand distinct CDR3 sequences, with under 25% found just once. Regarding time point: persistent/refractory GD, antithyroid drugs over 5 years with positive TRAb. PBMCs were the source of the RNA used for TCR sequencing. Doctors identified Graves' disease using the American Thyroid Association guidelines. This clonotype has just one count.

This sequence was found in a female donor with Graves disease. This chain connects TRBV4-1 to TRBJ2-4, with D unresolved. Sample: peripheral blood mononuclear cells (PBMCs), taken when the disease was refractory, from a patient treated with antithyroid drugs. The CDR3 sequence: CASSQDIENIQYF. CDR3 bases: TGCGCCAGCAGCCAAGATATCGAAAACATTCAGTACTTC.